This T cell receptor beta chain was retrieved from a study of early T cells in non-severe SARS-CoV-2 infection. This clonotype was picked up many times. As part of library construction, unique molecular identifiers were attached to individual cDNA molecules. TCRdb itself ran the 5' RACE reads through MiXCR, one entry per CDR3 protein. The sample contains roughly 67,000 distinct CDR3 sequences, less than 15% of which appear only once. The CDR3 covers 16 residues. The J segment lost 4 bases and the V segment lost 3 bases, leaving 6 bases of the junction unmatched. Germline V gene lookup returns CDR1 SGHVS and CDR2 FNYEAQ.

The chain carries TRBV7-6 and TRBJ2-3, with 11 bases identical to TRBD2. This TCR derives from an adult who was a healthcare worker with PCR-confirmed SARS-CoV-2 infection or an uninfected control (not recorded which). Sequenced: whole blood. CDR3 nucleotide sequence: TGTGCCAGCAGCTTCCGTAGCGGGGGGGCCTCAGATACGCAGTATTTT. It is translated as CASSFRSGGASDTQYF.